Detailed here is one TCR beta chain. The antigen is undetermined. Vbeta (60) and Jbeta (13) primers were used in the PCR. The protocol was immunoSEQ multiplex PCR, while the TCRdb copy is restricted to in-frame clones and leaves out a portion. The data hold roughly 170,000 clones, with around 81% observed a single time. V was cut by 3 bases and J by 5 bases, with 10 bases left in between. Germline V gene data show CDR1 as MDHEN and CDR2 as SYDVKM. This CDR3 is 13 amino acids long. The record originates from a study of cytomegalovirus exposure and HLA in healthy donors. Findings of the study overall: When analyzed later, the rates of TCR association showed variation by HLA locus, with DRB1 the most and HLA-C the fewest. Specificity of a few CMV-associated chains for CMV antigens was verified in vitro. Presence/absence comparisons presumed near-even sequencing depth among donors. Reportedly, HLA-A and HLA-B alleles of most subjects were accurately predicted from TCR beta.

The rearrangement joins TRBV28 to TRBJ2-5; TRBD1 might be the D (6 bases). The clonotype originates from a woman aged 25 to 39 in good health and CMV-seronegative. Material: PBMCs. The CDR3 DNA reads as TGTGCCAGCAGTTTTCCCCAGGGGGAGACCCAGTACTTC. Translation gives CASSFPQGETQYF.